This T cell receptor (beta chain) originates from a study of blood T cell repertoires in COVID-19. In the study overall: Samples of COVID-19 (acute and convalescent) were obtained from the United States, Italy and Spain.

Germline V gene lookup returns CDR1 MGHRA and CDR2 YSYEKL. The CDR3 runs to 17 residues. Losses at the gene ends were 3 bases for V and 7 bases for J; bases not matched to a gene: 13. Libraries were prepared by immunoSEQ multiplex PCR; TCRdb keeps only in-frame clonotypes and omits some of them. This sample has tens of thousands of clones; about 77% occur once, and the top ten carry more than 6%. The clonotype was recovered from a man in his 70s with COVID-19, enrolled during active disease. The chain couples TRBV4-1 to TRBJ2-2; the match to TRBD2 covers 8 bases. The specimen sequenced was peripheral blood. Here the CDR3 reads CASSQWGGLDKSGELFF. CDR3 bases: TGCGCCAGCAGCCAGTGGGGGGGACTAGATAAAAGCGGGGAGCTGTTTTTT.